The entry below describes one TCR beta chain. No antigen is known for it. The read ends 3 residues before the CDR3 terminus; that terminus is restored from the germline J gene. The repertoire was sequenced with immunoSEQ multiplex PCR; TCRdb's copy has only in-frame clones and lacks some. The sample data list around 28,000 clones. The sample belongs to a study of T cells in women clearing cervical HPV infection. Study-wide background: No precancer developed; the control's incident HPV16 infection cleared within 12 months.

This CDR3 spans 12 amino acids. Per the germline V gene, CDR1 is MNHEY and CDR2 is SVGEGT. V gave up 6 bases and J gave up 5 bases, with 10 bases separating them. Each participant carried one incident cervical HPV16 infection only. Broader study findings: Timing of associations relative to infection is unclear; T-cell subsets were not isolated.

The sequencing sample was made of blood buffy coat. This chain links TRBV6-2 or TRBV6-3 with TRBJ1-1; D may be TRBD1 (6 bases). The TCR was taken from a woman aged 18-69 years with a cervical HPV16 infection that either progressed to CIN3+ or cleared (not recorded which). The CDR3 DNA, read in part, is TGTGCCAGCAGGCTCAGGGGAACTGAA. Translated, it gives CASRLRGTE. Given in full, the CDR3 is CASRLRGTEAFF.